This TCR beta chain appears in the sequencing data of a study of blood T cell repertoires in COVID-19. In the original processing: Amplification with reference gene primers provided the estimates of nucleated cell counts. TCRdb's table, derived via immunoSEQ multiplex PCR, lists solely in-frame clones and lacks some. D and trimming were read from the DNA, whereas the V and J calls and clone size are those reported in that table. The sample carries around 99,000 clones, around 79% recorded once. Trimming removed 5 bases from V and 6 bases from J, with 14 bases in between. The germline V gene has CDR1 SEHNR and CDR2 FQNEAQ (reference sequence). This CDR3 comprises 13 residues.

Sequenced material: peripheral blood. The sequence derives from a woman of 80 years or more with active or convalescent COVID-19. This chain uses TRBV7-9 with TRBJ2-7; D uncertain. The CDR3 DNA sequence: TGTGCCAGCAGCGCGCTTGCTGGGCTCGAGCAGTACTTC. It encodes CASSALAGLEQYF.